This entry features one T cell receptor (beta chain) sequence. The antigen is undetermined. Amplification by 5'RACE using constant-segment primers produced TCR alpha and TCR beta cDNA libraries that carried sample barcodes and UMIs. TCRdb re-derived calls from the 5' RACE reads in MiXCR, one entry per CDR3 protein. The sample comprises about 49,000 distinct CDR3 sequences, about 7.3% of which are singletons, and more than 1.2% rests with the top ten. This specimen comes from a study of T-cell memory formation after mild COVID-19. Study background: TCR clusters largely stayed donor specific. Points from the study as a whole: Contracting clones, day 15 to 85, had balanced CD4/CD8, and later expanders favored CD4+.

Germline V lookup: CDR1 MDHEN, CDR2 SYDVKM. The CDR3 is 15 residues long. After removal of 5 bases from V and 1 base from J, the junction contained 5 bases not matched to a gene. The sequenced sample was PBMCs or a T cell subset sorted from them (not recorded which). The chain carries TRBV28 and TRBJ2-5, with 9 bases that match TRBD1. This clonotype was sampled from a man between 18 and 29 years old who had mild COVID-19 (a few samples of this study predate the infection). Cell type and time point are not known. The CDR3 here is CASSALQGAQETQYF. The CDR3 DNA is TGTGCCAGCAGTGCGCTACAGGGGGCCCAAGAGACCCAGTACTTC.